Listed here is a single T cell receptor (beta chain). Its matching antigen is unknown. These data belong to a study of cytomegalovirus exposure and HLA in healthy donors. Study-wide context: A data release that came early held some 79 million unique TCRs from HLA-typed donors.

Study observations and caveats: Segments of the TCR beta V type were, in most cases, productive about 90% or about 30% of the time in an earlier analysis. Reportedly, cytomegalovirus status was diagnosed with high sensitivity and specificity.

PCR employed 60 Vbeta and 13 Jbeta primers. Using immunoSEQ multiplex PCR, the repertoire was profiled, and TCRdb retains in-frame clones only, with some absent. Of 140,000 to 150,000 clones in the sample, roughly 70% are singletons; the top ten hold around 7%. The CDR3 covers 13 residues. V was clipped by 6 bases and J by 4 bases; unmatched bases: 7. CDR1 and CDR2 from the germline V gene are SGHRS and YFSETQ. The sequenced sample was PBMCs. V usage is TRBV5-1 and J usage is TRBJ2-7; 7 bases are a match to TRBD1. The TCR sequence derives from a man aged 30-40 years in good health and CMV-seronegative. DNA for the CDR3: TGCGCCAGCAAGGAGACAGGGATGTACGAGCAGTACTTC. It yields the protein CASKETGMYEQYF.